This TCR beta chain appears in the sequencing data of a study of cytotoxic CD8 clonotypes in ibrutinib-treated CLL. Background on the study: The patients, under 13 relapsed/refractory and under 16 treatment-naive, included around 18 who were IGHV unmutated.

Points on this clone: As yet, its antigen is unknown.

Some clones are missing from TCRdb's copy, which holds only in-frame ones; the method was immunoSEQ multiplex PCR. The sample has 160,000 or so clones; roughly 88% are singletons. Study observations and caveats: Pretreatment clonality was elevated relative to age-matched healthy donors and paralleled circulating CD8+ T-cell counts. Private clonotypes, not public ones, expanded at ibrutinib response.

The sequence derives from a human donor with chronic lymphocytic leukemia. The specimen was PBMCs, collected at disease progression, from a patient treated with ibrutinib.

CDR3 residues: CASSPQGLNTEAFF. For the CDR3, the DNA is TGTGCCAGCTCACCGCAGGGGTTGAACACTGAAGCTTTCTTT. V and J are TRBV18 and TRBJ1-1; D is perhaps TRBD1 (6 bases). V lost 3 bases and J 0 bases, leaving 8 bases between the germline ends. The CDR3 contains 14 residues. The germline gives CDR1 KGHSH, CDR2 LQKENI.